These T cell receptor beta chains were read from a single sample in a study of blood T cell repertoires in COVID-19. Produced via immunoSEQ multiplex PCR; TCRdb's table is partial and in-frame only. The table records 99,000 or so clones, around 90% of them present only once. Sequenced material: peripheral blood. The origin of the receptors is a man aged 45-65 years with COVID-19, enrolled during active disease. Each CDR3 is given with its conserved first and last residue. The D gene is left open where the match is weak. Size is omitted from some rows. Given values are once, few, many or a class for expanded clones.

j_call v_call d_call clone_size cdr3_aa cdr3_nt
TRBJ1-6 TRBV2 . . CASSEVTAYNSPLHF TGTGCCAGCAGTGAGGTCACAGCCTATAATTCACCCCTCCACTTT
TRBJ2-7 TRBV7-2 . . CASSLFPFEPYEQYF TGTGCCAGCAGCTTATTTCCGTTTGAGCCCTACGAGCAGTACTTC
TRBJ1-4 TRBV4-1 . . CASSHQASTNEKLFF TGCGCCAGCAGCCATCAAGCATCAACTAATGAAAAACTGTTTTTT
TRBJ1-5 TRBV19 TRBD1 . CASRSGTGGNQPQHF TGTGCCAGTAGGTCCGGGACAGGAGGCAATCAGCCCCAGCATTTT
TRBJ1-2 TRBV19 TRBD1 . CATATGGWYGYTF TGTGCCACCGCGACAGGGGGCTGGTATGGCTACACCTTC
TRBJ1-2 TRBV2 TRBD1 few CASQPQDRAGRYTF TGTGCCAGCCAACCCCAGGACAGGGCCGGACGCTACACCTTC
TRBJ1-2 TRBV5-8 . . CASSLAYRDVGYTF TGTGCCAGCAGCTTGGCGTACAGGGATGTTGGCTACACCTTC
TRBJ1-5 TRBV23-1 . . CASTPVRGSQPQHF TGCGCCAGCACCCCGGTTCGGGGTAGTCAGCCCCAGCATTTT
TRBJ1-1 TRBV15 . . CATSRDLGGNTEAFF TGTGCCACCAGCAGAGATTTAGGGGGGAACACTGAAGCTTTCTTT
TRBJ2-1 TRBV7-7 TRBD2 few CASSPEAVRGGEQFF TGTGCTAGCAGCCCTGAGGCGGTGCGGGGGGGTGAGCAGTTCTTC
TRBJ1-1 TRBV11-2 . . CASSSGSGAFF TGTGCCAGCAGCTCCGGGTCAGGGGCTTTCTTT
TRBJ1-2 TRBV3-1/TRBV3-2 . . CASSQGTVGGYTF TGTGCCAGCAGCCAAGGGACAGTAGGCGGCTACACCTTC
TRBJ1-5 TRBV19 . . CASSIDLWQPQHF TGTGCCAGTAGTATAGATCTATGGCAGCCCCAGCATTTT
TRBJ1-2 TRBV2 TRBD1 once CASSGAGTGIGYTF TGTGCCAGCAGTGGGGCCGGGACAGGGATCGGCTACACCTTC
TRBJ2-5 TRBV7-5 . . CARSKSGGRWETQYF TGTGCCAGAAGCAAATCAGGGGGGCGATGGGAGACCCAGTACTTC
TRBJ2-2 TRBV12-5 . . CASRKPQRTNTGELFF TGTGCTAGCCGAAAACCACAGAGAACGAACACCGGGGAGCTGTTTTTT
TRBJ2-1 TRBV6-5 TRBD2 . CASSYGLAGGNEQFF TGTGCCAGCAGTTACGGGCTAGCGGGGGGTAATGAGCAGTTCTTC
TRBJ1-1 TRBV19 . . CASSIRQGRGTEAFF TGTGCCAGTAGTATAAGACAAGGGAGGGGCACTGAAGCTTTCTTT
TRBJ2-7 TRBV18 . once CASSPPMGHYEQYF TGTGCCAGCTCACCACCCATGGGGCATTACGAGCAGTACTTC
TRBJ2-7 TRBV3-1/TRBV3-2 TRBD1 . CASSQDPGTDSYEQYF TGTGCCAGCAGCCAAGACCCCGGGACAGACTCCTACGAGCAGTACTTC
TRBJ2-2 TRBV4-3 TRBD1 once CASRKGQGAGIGSSGELFF TGCGCCAGCAGAAAGGGACAGGGGGCCGGCATTGGCAGTTCCGGGGAGCTGTTTTTT
TRBJ2-3 TRBV30 . . CAWQTGKYTDTQYF TGTGCCTGGCAGACTGGCAAGTACACAGATACGCAGTATTTT
TRBJ1-5 TRBV28 . . CASSGLWQPQHF TGTGCCAGCAGTGGGCTATGGCAGCCCCAGCATTTT
TRBJ1-3 TRBV28 . . CASSQSRDTIYF TGTGCCAGCAGTCAATCTCGGGACACCATATATTTT
TRBJ1-4 TRBV18 . . CASSPIATNEKLFF TGTGCCAGCTCACCAATCGCAACTAATGAAAAACTGTTTTTT
TRBJ1-3 TRBV11-2 . . CASSPGLIYFGNTIYF TGTGCCAGCAGCCCGGGACTCATTTATTTCGGAAACACCATATATTTT
TRBJ1-4 TRBV6-6 . once CASSYSNRGPNEKLFF TGTGCCAGCAGTTACTCGAACCGGGGTCCTAATGAAAAACTGTTTTTT
TRBJ1-6 TRBV6-6 . . CASRTTEVPFSGALHF TGTGCCAGCAGAACGACGGAGGTGCCTTTTTCCGGGGCCCTCCACTTT
TRBJ1-2 TRBV4-3 . . CASSLSDRFNYGYTF TGCGCCAGCAGCCTCTCCGACAGATTTAACTATGGCTACACCTTC
TRBJ2-5 TRBV9 TRBD2 . CASSVAAARGGGGWQETQYF TGTGCCAGCAGCGTAGCCGCGGCTCGCGGGGGGGGCGGGTGGCAAGAGACCCAGTACTTC
TRBJ1-2 TRBV4-2 . . CASSQDPQSYGYTF TGTGCCAGCAGCCAAGATCCACAGTCCTATGGCTACACCTTC
TRBJ2-3 TRBV4-3 . . CASSPTAMGGRAGDTQYF TGCGCCAGCAGCCCTACGGCTATGGGGGGACGTGCGGGAGATACGCAGTATTTT
TRBJ1-2 TRBV3-1/TRBV3-2 TRBD1 few CASSQVGGKSYGYTF TGTGCCAGCAGCCAAGTAGGGGGCAAGAGCTATGGCTACACCTTC
TRBJ1-2 TRBV11-2 . . CASSLGQVIDYGYTF TGTGCCAGCAGCTTAGGGCAGGTTATCGACTATGGCTACACCTTC
TRBJ2-3 TRBV6-2/TRBV6-3 TRBD2 . CASSFTLDSYGRGGDTQYF TGTGCCAGCAGTTTTACTTTGGATTCGTATGGCCGGGGAGGGGATACGCAGTATTTT
TRBJ1-4 TRBV19 . . CASSIDRGEKLFF TGTGCCAGTAGTATAGATCGAGGGGAAAAACTGTTTTTT
TRBJ2-5 TRBV7-8 . once CASSFRGGIKETQYF TGTGCCAGCAGCTTTAGGGGGGGGATTAAAGAGACCCAGTACTTC
TRBJ1-1 TRBV19 . . CASSLQENTEAFF TGTGCCAGTAGTCTTCAGGAGAACACTGAAGCTTTCTTT
TRBJ2-7 TRBV15 . . CATGLKLFGEQYF TGTGCCACCGGCCTCAAACTCTTCGGGGAGCAGTACTTC
TRBJ1-2 TRBV9 TRBD1 . CASSVEGAPGYTF TGTGCCAGCAGCGTAGAGGGGGCGCCAGGCTACACCTTC
TRBJ1-1 TRBV2 . . CASGAQGLGEAFF TGTGCCAGCGGGGCACAGGGATTGGGTGAAGCTTTCTTT
TRBJ1-2 TRBV7-9 . . CASSFSRRPYGYTF TGTGCCAGCAGCTTCTCTCGCAGGCCTTATGGCTACACCTTC
TRBJ1-2 TRBV28 . . CASNKRGGSYGYTF TGTGCCAGCAACAAAAGGGGGGGGAGCTATGGCTACACCTTC
TRBJ2-7 TRBV6-5 TRBD1 . CASRSRDRASYEQYF TGTGCCAGCAGAAGCCGGGACAGGGCTTCCTACGAGCAGTACTTC